This T cell receptor beta chain came from a study of CD8 T cells in ankylosing spondylitis. Study-level points and caveats: A motif in TCR beta, a set of eight highly homologous variants, appeared characteristic of ankylosing spondylitis blood.

Germline CDR1 PRHDT, CDR2 FYEKMQ (reference sequence). Trimming removed 5 bases from V and 1 base from J, with 17 bases in between. The CDR3 totals 16 residues. The sample holds one count of this clonotype. Antigen specificity is unknown. It was by quantitative 5'-RACE with molecular barcodes that TCR beta libraries were made. MiXCR was run by TCRdb on the 5' RACE reads, yielding one entry per CDR3 protein. Found here are about 170,000 distinct CDR3 sequences, about 18% of them singletons; the top ten hold about 8.3%. The clonotype originates from a male donor with ankylosing spondylitis or in good health (not recorded which). The sample was blood, either unsorted or a sorted T cell fraction (not recorded which). V is TRBV13 and J is TRBJ1-1; a possible D gene is TRBD1 (6 bases). The CDR3 DNA reads TGTGCCAGCAGCCCATTCGCCCAGGGGAAGAACACTGAAGCTTTCTTT. Protein: CASSPFAQGKNTEAFF.